The 4 T cell receptor beta chains below were found in one sample sequenced in a study of blood T cells in healthy people across ages. Through a sample-barcoded 5' primer and a J-beta primer mix, a second PCR was run for about 6 to 12 cycles. TCRdb analysed the 5' RACE reads with MiXCR anew, one entry per CDR3 protein. The sample has 550,000 to 700,000 distinct CDR3 sequences, approximately 27% seen once. The sample taken for sequencing was blood. The receptors derive from an older woman in good health.

This clonotype has a handful of counts. The chain couples TRBV6-6 to TRBJ2-4; 7 nucleotides line up with TRBD1. The CDR3 is 14 residues long. V lost 8 bases, J lost 6 bases, and 10 bases stayed unmatched. Germline CDR1 MNHNY, CDR2 SVGAGI (reference sequence). CDR3 sequence reads: CASGPTGTANIQYF. The DNA of the CDR3 is TGTGCCAGCGGACCCACCGGGACAGCAAACATTCAGTACTTC.

This clonotype was seen repeatedly, ten times or more. The J gene is TRBJ2-5, the V gene TRBV20-1; D possibly corresponds to TRBD2 (6 bases). Germline V lookup: CDR1 DFQATT, CDR2 SNEGSKA (reference sequence). V was pared by 5 bases and J by 2 bases, with 12 bases between. CDR3 length equals 13 residues. CDR3 sequence reads: CSAHGGFQETQYF. The CDR3 nucleotides are TGCAGTGCTCACGGGGGTTTTCAAGAGACCCAGTACTTC.

The rearrangement links TRBV29-1 to TRBJ1-2; 8 positions agree with TRBD1. Trimming removed 6 bases from V and 8 bases from J; junction bases left unmatched: 5. CDR1 is SQVTM, CDR2 ANQGSEA, per germline. The CDR3 runs to 11 residues. The DNA for the CDR3 is TGCAGCGTGGACAGGGCCCAGGGCTACACCTTC. Translated, it gives CSVDRAQGYTF.

The sample holds a few counts of this clonotype. This rearrangement joins TRBV5-1 to TRBJ2-1; D gene uncertain. V was pared by 4 bases and J by 0 bases, with 14 bases between. Germline CDR1 and CDR2: SGHRS and YFSETQ. There are 16 residues in the CDR3. CDR3 sequence (DNA): TGCGCCAGCAGCGCCTTAGCCGTTAGCTCCTACAATGAGCAGTTCTTC. It specifies CASSALAVSSYNEQFF.